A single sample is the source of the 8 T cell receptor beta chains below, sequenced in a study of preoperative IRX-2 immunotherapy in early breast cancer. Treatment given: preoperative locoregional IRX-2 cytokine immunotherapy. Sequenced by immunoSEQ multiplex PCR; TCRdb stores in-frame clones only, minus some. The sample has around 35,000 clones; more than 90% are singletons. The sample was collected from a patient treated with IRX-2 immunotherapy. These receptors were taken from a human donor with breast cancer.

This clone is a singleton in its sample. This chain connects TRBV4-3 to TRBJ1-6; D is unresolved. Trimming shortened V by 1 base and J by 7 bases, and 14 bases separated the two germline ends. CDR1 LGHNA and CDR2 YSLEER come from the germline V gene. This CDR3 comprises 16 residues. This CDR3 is CASSQAGPRNNSPLHF. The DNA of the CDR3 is TGCGCCAGCAGCCAAGCCGGGCCGCGTAACAATTCACCCCTCCACTTT.

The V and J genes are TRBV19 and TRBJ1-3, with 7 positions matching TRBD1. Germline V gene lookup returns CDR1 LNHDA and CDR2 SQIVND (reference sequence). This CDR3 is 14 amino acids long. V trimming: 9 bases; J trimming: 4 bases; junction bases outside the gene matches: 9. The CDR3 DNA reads TGTGCCAGCGAACCCCTGGGACAGGGAAACACCATATATTTT. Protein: CASEPLGQGNTIYF.

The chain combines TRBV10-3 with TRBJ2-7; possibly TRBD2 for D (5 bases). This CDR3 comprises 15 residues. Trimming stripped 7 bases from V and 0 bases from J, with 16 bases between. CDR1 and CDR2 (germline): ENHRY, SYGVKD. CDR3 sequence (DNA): TGTGCCATCATCTTATGGGGAGTCCGCTCCTACGAGCAGTACTTC. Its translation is CAIILWGVRSYEQYF.

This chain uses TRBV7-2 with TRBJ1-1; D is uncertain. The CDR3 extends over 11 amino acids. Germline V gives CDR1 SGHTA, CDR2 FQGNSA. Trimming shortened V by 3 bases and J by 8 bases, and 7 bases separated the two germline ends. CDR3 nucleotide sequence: TGTGCCAGCAGCTTTTATGCGGAAGCTTTCTTT. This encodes CASSFYAEAFF.

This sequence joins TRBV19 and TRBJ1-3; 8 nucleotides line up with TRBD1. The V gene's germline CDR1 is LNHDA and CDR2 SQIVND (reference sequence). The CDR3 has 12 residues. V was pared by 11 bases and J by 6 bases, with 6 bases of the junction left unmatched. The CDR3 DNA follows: TGTGCCGTGGGGACAGGAGCAAACACCATATATTTT. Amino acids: CAVGTGANTIYF.

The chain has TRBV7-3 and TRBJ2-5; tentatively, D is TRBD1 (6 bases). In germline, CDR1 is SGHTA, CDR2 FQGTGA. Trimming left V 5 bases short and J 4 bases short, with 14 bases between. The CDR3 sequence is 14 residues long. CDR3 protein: CASSPEGGLETQYF. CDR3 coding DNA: TGTGCCAGCAGCCCTGAAGGGGGTCTAGAGACCCAGTACTTC.

As DNA, the CDR3 is TGTGCCAGCAGCACCCCCGGCAGGGTTTCCAATGAGCAGTTCTTC. Amino acids: CASSTPGRVSNEQFF. The rearrangement joins TRBV5-6 to TRBJ2-1; D might be TRBD1 (5 bases). V lost 4 bases and J 6 bases, leaving 17 bases between the germline ends. The CDR3 is 15 residues long. Per the germline V gene, CDR1 is SGHDT and CDR2 is YYEEEE.

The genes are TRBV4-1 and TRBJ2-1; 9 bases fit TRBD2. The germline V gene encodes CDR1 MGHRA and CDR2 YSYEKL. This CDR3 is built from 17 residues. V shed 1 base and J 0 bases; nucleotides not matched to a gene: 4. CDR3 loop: CASSQGGRDGSYNEQFF. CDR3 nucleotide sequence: TGCGCCAGCAGCCAAGGCGGGAGGGACGGCTCCTACAATGAGCAGTTCTTC.